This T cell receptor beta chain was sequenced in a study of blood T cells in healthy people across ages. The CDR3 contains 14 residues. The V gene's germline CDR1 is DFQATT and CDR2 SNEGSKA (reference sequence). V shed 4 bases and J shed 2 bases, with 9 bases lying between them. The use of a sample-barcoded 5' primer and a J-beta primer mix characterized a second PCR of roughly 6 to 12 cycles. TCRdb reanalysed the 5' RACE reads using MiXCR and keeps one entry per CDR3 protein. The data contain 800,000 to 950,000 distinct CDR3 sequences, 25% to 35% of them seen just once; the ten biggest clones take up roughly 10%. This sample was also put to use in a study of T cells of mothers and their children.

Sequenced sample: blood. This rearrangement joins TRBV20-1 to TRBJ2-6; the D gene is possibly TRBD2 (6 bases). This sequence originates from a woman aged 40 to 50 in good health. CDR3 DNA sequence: TGCAGTGCTACCGGGGAGGCTGGGGCCAACGTCCTGACTTTC. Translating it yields CSATGEAGANVLTF.